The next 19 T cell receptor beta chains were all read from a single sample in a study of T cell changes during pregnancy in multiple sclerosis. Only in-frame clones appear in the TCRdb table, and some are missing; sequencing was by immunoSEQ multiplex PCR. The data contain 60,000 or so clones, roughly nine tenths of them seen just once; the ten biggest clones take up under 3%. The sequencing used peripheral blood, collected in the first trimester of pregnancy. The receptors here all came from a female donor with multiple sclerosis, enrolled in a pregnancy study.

The CDR3 nucleotides read TGCGCCAGCAGCCAAGACGGGGTTTCCGGGGCCAACGTCCTGACTTTC. It specifies CASSQDGVSGANVLTF. The chain is built from TRBV4-3 and TRBJ2-6; D is possibly TRBD2 (5 bases). This CDR3 comprises 16 residues. Per the germline V gene, CDR1 is LGHNA and CDR2 is YSLEER. The V end was cut by 0 bases, the J end by 4 bases, with 10 bases between.

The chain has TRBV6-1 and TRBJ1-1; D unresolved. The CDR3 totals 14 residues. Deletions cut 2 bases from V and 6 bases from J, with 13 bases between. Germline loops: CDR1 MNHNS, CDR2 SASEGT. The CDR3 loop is CASSENEEEAEAFF. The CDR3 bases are TGTGCCAGCAGTGAAAATGAAGAGGAGGCTGAAGCTTTCTTT.

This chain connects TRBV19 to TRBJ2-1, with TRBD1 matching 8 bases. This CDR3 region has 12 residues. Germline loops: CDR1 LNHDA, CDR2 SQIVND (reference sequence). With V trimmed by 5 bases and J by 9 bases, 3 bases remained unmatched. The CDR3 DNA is TGTGCCAGTAGTGCCGGGACAGGTGAGCAGTTCTTC. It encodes CASSAGTGEQFF.

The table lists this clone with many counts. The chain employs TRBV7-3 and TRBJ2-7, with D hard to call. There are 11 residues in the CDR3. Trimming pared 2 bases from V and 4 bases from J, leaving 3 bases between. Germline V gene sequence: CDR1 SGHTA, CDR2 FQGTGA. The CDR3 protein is CASSLLYEQYF. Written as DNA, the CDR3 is TGTGCCAGCAGCTTACTTTACGAGCAGTACTTC. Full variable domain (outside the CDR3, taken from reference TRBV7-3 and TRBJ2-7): GAGVSQTPSNKVTEKGKYVELRCDPISGHTALYWYRQSLGQGPEFLIYFQGTGAADDSGLPNDRFFAVRPEGSVSTLKIQRTERGDSAVYLCASSLLYEQYFGPGTRLTVT.

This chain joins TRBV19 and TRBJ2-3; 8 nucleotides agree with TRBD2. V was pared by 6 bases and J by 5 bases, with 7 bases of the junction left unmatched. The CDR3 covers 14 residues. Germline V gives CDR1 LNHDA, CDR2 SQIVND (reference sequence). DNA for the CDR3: TGTGCCAGTAGCCCGGGAGGGCGAAAAGATACGCAGTATTTT. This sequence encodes CASSPGGRKDTQYF. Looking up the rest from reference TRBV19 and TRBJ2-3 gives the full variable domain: DGGITQSPKYLFRKEGQNVTLSCEQNLNHDAMYWYRQDPGQGLRLIYYSQIVNDFQKGDIAEGYSVSREKKESFPLTVTSAQKNPTAFYLCASSPGGRKDTQYFGPGTRLTVL.

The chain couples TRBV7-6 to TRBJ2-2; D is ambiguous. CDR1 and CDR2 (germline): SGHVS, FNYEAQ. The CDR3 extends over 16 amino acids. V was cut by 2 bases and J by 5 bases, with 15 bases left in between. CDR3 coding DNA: TGTGCCAGCAGCTTATCCACCAGCGAGCTAACCGGGGAGCTGTTTTTT. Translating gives CASSLSTSELTGELFF.

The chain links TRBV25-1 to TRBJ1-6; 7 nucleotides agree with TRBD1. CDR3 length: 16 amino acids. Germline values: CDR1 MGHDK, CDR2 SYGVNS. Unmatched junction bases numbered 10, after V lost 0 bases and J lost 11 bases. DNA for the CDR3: TGTGCCAGCAGTGAATATAAGTGGGACAGTAGGACACCCCTCCACTTT. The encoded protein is CASSEYKWDSRTPLHF.

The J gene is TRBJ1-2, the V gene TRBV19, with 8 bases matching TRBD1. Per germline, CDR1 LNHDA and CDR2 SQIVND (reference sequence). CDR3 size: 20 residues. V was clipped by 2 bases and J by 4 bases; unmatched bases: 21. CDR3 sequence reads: CASSIPVPLWDSGTGYGYTF. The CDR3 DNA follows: TGTGCCAGTAGTATACCGGTTCCGTTGTGGGATTCGGGGACAGGCTATGGCTACACCTTC.

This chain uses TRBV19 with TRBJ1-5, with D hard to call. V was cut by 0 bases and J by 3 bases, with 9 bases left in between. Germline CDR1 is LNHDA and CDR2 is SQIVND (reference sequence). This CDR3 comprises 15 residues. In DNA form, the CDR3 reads TGTGCCAGTAGTATAGAGGTAGGACTCAATCAGCCCCAGCATTTT. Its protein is CASSIEVGLNQPQHF.

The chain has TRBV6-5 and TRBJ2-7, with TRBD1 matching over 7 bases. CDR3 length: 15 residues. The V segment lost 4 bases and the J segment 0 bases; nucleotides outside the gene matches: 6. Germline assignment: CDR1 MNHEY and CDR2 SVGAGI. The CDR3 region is CASSSNRGYSYEQYF. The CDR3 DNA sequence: TGTGCCAGCAGTTCCAACAGGGGCTACTCCTACGAGCAGTACTTC.

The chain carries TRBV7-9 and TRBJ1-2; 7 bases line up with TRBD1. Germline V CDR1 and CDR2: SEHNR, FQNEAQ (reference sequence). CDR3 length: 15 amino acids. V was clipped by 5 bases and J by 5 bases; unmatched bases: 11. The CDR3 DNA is TGTGCCAGCAGCCTGACAGGGAATCATGCGTATGGCTACACCTTC. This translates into CASSLTGNHAYGYTF.

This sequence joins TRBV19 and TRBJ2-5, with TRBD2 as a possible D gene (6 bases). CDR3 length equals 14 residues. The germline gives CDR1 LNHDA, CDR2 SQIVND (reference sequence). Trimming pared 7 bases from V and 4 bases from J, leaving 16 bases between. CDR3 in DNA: TGTGCCAGTAATCCGGGGGACGTCGGAGAGACCCAGTACTTC. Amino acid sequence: CASNPGDVGETQYF.

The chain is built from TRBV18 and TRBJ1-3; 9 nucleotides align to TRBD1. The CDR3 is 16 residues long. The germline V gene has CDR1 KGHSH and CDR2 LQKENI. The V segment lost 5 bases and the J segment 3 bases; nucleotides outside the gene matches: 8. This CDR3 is CASSSSRDRVGNTIYF. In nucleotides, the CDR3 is TGTGCCAGCTCATCCTCCCGGGACAGGGTTGGAAACACCATATATTTT.

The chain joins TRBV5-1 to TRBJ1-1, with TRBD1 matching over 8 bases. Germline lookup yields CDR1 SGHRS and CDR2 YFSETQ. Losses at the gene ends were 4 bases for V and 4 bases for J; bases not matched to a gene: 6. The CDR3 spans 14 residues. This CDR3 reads CASSMDRVGTEAFF. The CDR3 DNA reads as TGCGCCAGCAGCATGGACAGGGTTGGCACTGAAGCTTTCTTT.

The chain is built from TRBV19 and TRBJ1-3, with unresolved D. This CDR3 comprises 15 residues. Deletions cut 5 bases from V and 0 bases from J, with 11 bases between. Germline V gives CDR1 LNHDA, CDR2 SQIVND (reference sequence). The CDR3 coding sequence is TGTGCCAGTAGTCCCAGCGACCACTCTGGAAACACCATATATTTT. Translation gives CASSPSDHSGNTIYF.

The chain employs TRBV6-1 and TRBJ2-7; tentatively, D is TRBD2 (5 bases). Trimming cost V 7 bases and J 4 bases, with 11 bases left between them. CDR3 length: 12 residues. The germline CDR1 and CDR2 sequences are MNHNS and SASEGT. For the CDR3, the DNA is TGTGCCAGCACCAGAGGGTTGTACGAGCAGTACTTC. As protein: CASTRGLYEQYF.

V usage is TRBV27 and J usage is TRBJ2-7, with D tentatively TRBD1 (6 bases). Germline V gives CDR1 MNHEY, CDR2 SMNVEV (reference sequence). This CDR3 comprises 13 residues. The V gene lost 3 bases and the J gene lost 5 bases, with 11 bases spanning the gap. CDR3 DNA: TGTGCCAGCAGTTTTGCAGGGGCCCACGAGCAGTACTTC. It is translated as CASSFAGAHEQYF.

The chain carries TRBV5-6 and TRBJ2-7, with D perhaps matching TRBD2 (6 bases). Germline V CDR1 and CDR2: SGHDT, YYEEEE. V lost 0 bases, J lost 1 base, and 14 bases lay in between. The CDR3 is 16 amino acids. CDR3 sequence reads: CASSLGTTVLSYEQYF. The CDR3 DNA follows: TGTGCCAGCAGCTTGGGGACTACTGTTCTTTCCTACGAGCAGTACTTC.

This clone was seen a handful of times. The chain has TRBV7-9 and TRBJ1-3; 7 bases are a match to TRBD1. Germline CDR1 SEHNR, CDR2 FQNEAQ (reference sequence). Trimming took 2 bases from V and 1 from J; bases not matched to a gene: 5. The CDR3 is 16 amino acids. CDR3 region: CASSLPPGQSGNTIYF. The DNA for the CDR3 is TGTGCCAGCAGCTTACCCCCGGGACAGTCTGGAAACACCATATATTTT.